The clone carrying this TCR beta chain was observed at least ten times. What it recognizes is unknown. The sample originates from a study of human T cells and chemical hapten exposure. Broader study findings: TCRs at high frequency, those above 1 in 1000, did not change with DPC sensitization. There were significantly more large CDR3 similarity clusters among expanded TCRs than among controls.

Time point given: pre-sensitization, week 0. Treatment described: therapeutic diphenylcyclopropenone sensitization with weekly scalp DPC. Unfractionated whole blood yielded total RNA. TCRdb analysed the RACE reads with MiXCR anew, one entry per CDR3 protein. The sample has about 120,000 distinct CDR3 sequences, approximately 13% seen once; the top ten hold approximately 2.8%. The receptor was derived from a woman between 18 and 30 years old with alopecia areata. Some clones in this sample may be carry-over from other donors' samples. The input for sequencing was whole blood, taken in connection with sensitization to the hapten diphenylcyclopropenone (DPC).

In DNA, the CDR3 is TGTGCCAGCAGCCAAGGCACCTACGAGCAGTACTTC. Translating it yields CASSQGTYEQYF. The genes are TRBV4-2 and TRBJ2-7; D is unresolved. The CDR3 spans 12 residues. CDR1 and CDR2 (germline): LGHNA, YNFKEQ. With 1 base removed from V and 2 bases from J, the gap between germline ends came to 3 bases.